One and the same sample provided the 16 T cell receptor beta chains below, sequenced in a study of CD8 T cells in ankylosing spondylitis. Whole-study findings and limits: One TCR beta motif, made up of about 8 highly homologous variants, appeared characteristic of ankylosing spondylitis blood.

TCRdb called the 5' RACE reads again in MiXCR, with one record for every CDR3 protein. The sample consists of 200,000 to 250,000 distinct CDR3 sequences, approximately 16% of them appearing once. No cognate antigen is known for these TCRs. Sequencing input: blood, either unsorted or a sorted T cell fraction (not recorded which). The receptor source for this set is a male donor with ankylosing spondylitis.

CDR3: CASSLGAENTEAFF. The CDR3 nucleotides read TGTGCCAGCAGCTTAGGGGCGGAGAACACTGAAGCTTTCTTT. This sequence joins TRBV11-3 and TRBJ1-1; D remains unclear. The V end lost 1 base, the J end lost 1 base, and 7 bases lay between the germline ends. Germline V gene lookup returns CDR1 SGHNT and CDR2 YENEEA. This CDR3 spans 14 amino acids.

This clonotype has more than one count but fewer than ten. CDR3 in amino acids: CASSLYAGTGKGDTIYF. Here the CDR3 DNA reads TGTGCCAGCAGCTTATACGCCGGGACAGGGAAAGGGGACACCATATATTTT. The chain uses TRBV7-6 and TRBJ1-3; 9 nucleotides line up with TRBD1. Germline V gene lookup returns CDR1 SGHVS and CDR2 FNYEAQ. With V trimmed by 2 bases and J by 8 bases, 13 bases remained unmatched. CDR3 length: 17 residues. Combining the CDR3 with reference TRBV7-6 and TRBJ1-3 gives the whole variable domain GAGVSQSPRYKVTKRGQDVALRCDPISGHVSLYWYRQALGQGPEFLTYFNYEAQQDKSGLPNDRFSAERPEGSISTLTIQRTEQRDSAMYRCASSLYAGTGKGDTIYFGEGSWLTVV.

This clonotype was seen more than once but under ten times. The V and J genes are TRBV28 and TRBJ2-4; D may be TRBD1 (6 bases). Per germline, CDR1 MDHEN and CDR2 SYDVKM. V dropped 6 bases and J dropped 5 bases, with 14 bases sitting between them. The CDR3 sequence is 14 residues long. CDR3 protein: CASRQQGFQNIQYF. The CDR3 nucleotides read TGTGCCAGCAGGCAGCAGGGGTTCCAAAACATTCAGTACTTC.

This clonotype was seen a few times. As DNA, the CDR3 is TGTGCCAGCAGTGCAGGGTCCCACGCGGATGAGCAGTTCTTC. Protein sequence: CASSAGSHADEQFF. V and J are TRBV6-4 and TRBJ2-1; D might be TRBD1 (5 bases). Germline V gene lookup returns CDR1 MRHNA and CDR2 SNTAGT. With 4 bases removed from V and 8 bases from J, the gap between germline ends came to 15 bases. CDR3 length: 14 residues.

This clonotype has more than one count but fewer than ten. The chain recombines TRBV4-3 with TRBJ2-3, with TRBD2 matching over 7 bases. The CDR3 has 17 residues. V gave up 0 bases and J gave up 1 base; unmatched junction bases: 7. Germline loops: CDR1 LGHNA, CDR2 YSLEER. The CDR3 sequence is CASSQDRAGSRTDTQYF. CDR3 sequence (DNA): TGCGCCAGCAGCCAAGATAGAGCGGGATCACGCACAGATACGCAGTATTTT.

This clonotype was seen more than once but under ten times. The chain has TRBV3-1 and TRBJ2-2; D might be TRBD1 or TRBD2, each matching 6 bases. Germline V gene lookup returns CDR1 LGHDT and CDR2 YNNKEL (reference sequence). V gave up 4 bases and J gave up 3 bases, with 15 bases separating them. This CDR3 region has 16 residues. The CDR3: CASSPSGGGDTGELFF. The CDR3, as DNA: TGTGCCAGCAGCCCAAGCGGAGGGGGTGACACCGGGGAGCTGTTTTTT.

This clonotype has a count of ten or more. This rearrangement joins TRBV12-3 or TRBV12-4 to TRBJ2-2; maybe TRBD2 (5 bases). Trimming stripped 7 bases from V and 1 base from J, with 16 bases between. CDR3 length: 16 amino acids. The CDR3 DNA reads TGTGCCAGCACCATTATCGGGATTCTGAACACCGGGGAGCTGTTTTTT. It translates to CASTIIGILNTGELFF.

This clonotype has a count of ten or more. In DNA, the CDR3 is TGCGCCAGCAGTGGAGAGTTCTACGAGCAGTACTTC. Its protein product is CASSGEFYEQYF. The gene calls are TRBV5-1 and TRBJ2-7; D gene ambiguous. The length of the CDR3 is 12 residues. V lost 5 bases and J 3 bases, leaving 9 bases between the germline ends. The germline V gene has CDR1 SGHRS and CDR2 YFSETQ. The full variable domain, rest sourced from reference TRBV5-1 and TRBJ2-7, is KAGVTQTPRYLIKTRGQQVTLSCSPISGHRSVSWYQQTPGQGLQFLFEYFSETQRNKGNFPGRFSGRQFSNSRSEMNVSTLELGDSALYLCASSGEFYEQYFGPGTRLTVT.

This clonotype showed up many times. V is TRBV12-3 or TRBV12-4 and J is TRBJ2-1; D ambiguous. The CDR3 runs 15 residues. Trimming took 5 bases from V and 7 from J, leaving 18 bases between them. CDR3 in DNA: TGTGCCAGCAGTGAGACCGTCGACAATAATAATGAGCAGTTCTTC. Translating gives CASSETVDNNNEQFF.

The table lists this clonotype with a few counts. This chain links TRBV7-8 with TRBJ2-7; the match to TRBD1 covers 9 bases. This CDR3 region has 17 residues. V was pared by 5 bases and J by 3 bases, with 14 bases of the junction left unmatched. Germline V lookup: CDR1 SGHVS, CDR2 FQNEAQ. The CDR3 sequence is CASSLISPGQGVYEQYF. In DNA, the CDR3 is TGTGCCAGCAGCCTAATAAGTCCGGGACAGGGAGTCTACGAGCAGTACTTC.

The rearrangement joins TRBV14 to TRBJ2-7; possible D gene TRBD2, 5 bases. This CDR3 region has 13 residues. Germline V gene sequence: CDR1 SGHDN, CDR2 FVKESK. Trimming stripped 3 bases from V and 0 bases from J, with 6 bases between. CDR3 loop: CASSHGSSYEQYF. The CDR3 DNA sequence: TGTGCCAGCAGCCATGGGAGCTCCTACGAGCAGTACTTC.

This clonotype was counted only a few times. The chain links TRBV11-2 to TRBJ2-7; 9 bases are a match to TRBD1. CDR1 is SGHAT and CDR2 is FQNNGV in the germline V gene. V was clipped by 4 bases and J by 6 bases; unmatched bases: 13. The length of the CDR3 is 16 residues. CDR3 coding DNA: TGTGCCAGCAGCTCTACTCGGGACAGGGCATCGGGCGAGCAGTACTTC. Amino acids: CASSSTRDRASGEQYF.

This clonotype was counted between two and nine times. The chain employs TRBV6-1 and TRBJ2-1, with 7 bases lining up with TRBD1. Germline V lookup: CDR1 MNHNS, CDR2 SASEGT. CDR3 length equals 19 residues. Unmatched junction bases numbered 16, after V lost 5 bases and J lost 0 bases. The CDR3: CASSPPSGTERSSYNEQFF. The CDR3 nucleotides read TGTGCCAGCAGTCCCCCCTCGGGGACAGAACGGAGCTCCTACAATGAGCAGTTCTTC.

This clonotype was counted ten times or more. The rearrangement uses TRBV7-9 and TRBJ1-1; D uncertain. CDR1 and CDR2 (germline): SEHNR, FQNEAQ (reference sequence). V lost 5 bases to trimming and J lost 0 bases, with 10 bases between them. CDR3 length equals 14 residues. CDR3 sequence reads: CASSLGNLNTEAFF. DNA for the CDR3: TGTGCCAGCAGCCTCGGGAATCTGAACACTGAAGCTTTCTTT. The entire variable domain, with the rest obtained from reference TRBV7-9 and TRBJ1-1, is as follows: DTGVSQNPRHKITKRGQNVTFRCDPISEHNRLYWYRQTLGQGPEFLTYFQNEAQLEKSRLLSDRFSAERPKGSFSTLEIQRTEQGDSAMYLCASSLGNLNTEAFFGQGTRLTVV.

This clonotype was picked up a small number of times. The J gene is TRBJ1-2, the V gene TRBV29-1; no firm D call. There are 14 residues in the CDR3. The ends were cut back, 2 bases at V and 2 bases at J, with 12 bases in the middle. Germline assignment: CDR1 SQVTM and CDR2 ANQGSEA. This CDR3 reads CSVESQTRNYGYTF. The CDR3 coding sequence is TGCAGCGTTGAATCCCAGACCCGAAACTATGGCTACACCTTC. Based on the CDR3 plus reference TRBV29-1 and TRBJ1-2, the full variable domain is SAVISQKPSRDICQRGTSLTIQCQVDSQVTMMFWYRQQPGQSLTLIATANQGSEATYESGFVIDKFPISRPNLTFSTLTVSNMSPEDSSIYLCSVESQTRNYGYTFGSGTRLTVV.

This chain links TRBV7-9 with TRBJ1-1; D not certain. The V gene's germline CDR1 is SEHNR and CDR2 FQNEAQ (reference sequence). V was shortened by 5 bases and J by 5 bases, with 12 bases between the two germline ends. The CDR3 is 13 amino acids. CDR3 loop: CASSARSGTEAFF. DNA of the CDR3: TGTGCCAGCAGCGCGCGGTCGGGAACTGAAGCTTTCTTT.